The next 31 T cell receptor beta chains were all read from a single sample in a study of beta chain features in type 1 diabetes. Study observations and caveats: For Type 1 diabetes patients, all four CD4+ subsets carried TCRB CDR3s that were moderately but significantly shorter.

The antigens of these receptors remain unknown. Sequencing targeted expressed TCRB transcripts, as all isolated RNA had been reverse transcribed. Data came from immunoSEQ multiplex PCR; TCRdb stores just in-frame clones and leaves some out. Seen here are around 46,000 clones, approximately 43% observed once, and the top ten hold less than 0.15%. The sequencing sample was made of stem cell memory CD4+ T cells from blood. These receptors were taken from a man younger than 45 with type 1 diabetes.

This chain joins TRBV28 and TRBJ2-1, with D tentatively TRBD2 (6 bases). Trimming removed 7 bases from V and 2 bases from J, with 9 bases in between. Per germline, CDR1 MDHEN and CDR2 SYDVKM. This CDR3 contains 13 residues. The CDR3 bases are TGTGCCAGCAATAGACTAGCCTACAATGAGCAGTTCTTC. This encodes CASNRLAYNEQFF.

J is TRBJ1-1 and V is TRBV7-2; 8 bases fit TRBD1. Germline loops: CDR1 SGHTA, CDR2 FQGNSA. Losses at the gene ends were 1 base for V and 5 bases for J; bases not matched to a gene: 9. This CDR3 has 16 residues. In DNA, the CDR3 is TGTGCCAGCAGCTTAGTCGGGATAGGACAGGGTACTGAAGCTTTCTTT. Amino acids: CASSLVGIGQGTEAFF.

The rearrangement links TRBV5-5 to TRBJ2-7, with 7 bases fitting TRBD1. The germline V gene has CDR1 SGHKS and CDR2 YYEKEE (reference sequence). V shed 2 bases, J shed 2 bases, and the junction held 4 bases outside the gene matches. There are 14 residues in the CDR3. The CDR3 nucleotides are TGTGCCAGCAGCTTTAGACAGGGTGCCTACGAGCAGTACTTC. The encoded protein is CASSFRQGAYEQYF.

The J gene is TRBJ1-5, the V gene TRBV6-1, with TRBD1 as a possible D gene (6 bases). The CDR3 is 15 amino acids. V lost 2 bases, J lost 2 bases, and 10 bases lay in between. Germline V gene lookup returns CDR1 MNHNS and CDR2 SASEGT. CDR3 DNA sequence: TGTGCCAGCAGTGAAAGGGCAGGGGGCAATCAGCCCCAGCATTTT. Protein: CASSERAGGNQPQHF.

This clone turned up a few times. The chain recombines TRBV5-1 with TRBJ2-1, with D perhaps matching TRBD2 (5 bases). CDR3 length: 15 residues. Germline V CDR1 and CDR2: SGHRS, YFSETQ. Trimming cost V 0 bases and J 4 bases, with 11 bases left between them. The CDR3 DNA is TGCGCCAGCAGCTTGGGGGGAGTCCCATACAATGAGCAGTTCTTC. Amino acids: CASSLGGVPYNEQFF. The entire variable domain, with the rest obtained from reference TRBV5-1 and TRBJ2-1, is as follows: KAGVTQTPRYLIKTRGQQVTLSCSPISGHRSVSWYQQTPGQGLQFLFEYFSETQRNKGNFPGRFSGRQFSNSRSEMNVSTLELGDSALYLCASSLGGVPYNEQFFGPGTRLTVL.

This clone appeared a few times. This sequence joins TRBV15 and TRBJ1-3, with D perhaps TRBD1 (5 bases). The CDR3 covers 16 residues. The germline gives CDR1 LNHNV, CDR2 YYDKDF (reference sequence). Trimming cost V 0 bases and J 3 bases, with 12 bases left between them. DNA for the CDR3: TGTGCCACCAGCAGAGACTCGACAGTCCTTGGAAACACCATATATTTT. It encodes CATSRDSTVLGNTIYF.

This clone was counted only a few times. V and J are TRBV10-3 and TRBJ2-1; 9 positions agree with TRBD2. The V and J ends lost 6 bases and 8 bases, in that order; junction bases with no gene match: 14. In germline, CDR1 is ENHRY, CDR2 SYGVKD. The CDR3 is made up of 16 amino acids. DNA of the CDR3: TGTGCCATCAGGGGGGGGATGAGTAGCGGGAGTGATGAGCAGTTCTTC. It yields the protein CAIRGGMSSGSDEQFF.

The chain uses TRBV5-1 and TRBJ2-3, with D unresolved. V lost 3 bases to trimming and J lost 1 base, with 6 bases between them. The CDR3 has 13 amino acids. CDR1 and CDR2 from the germline V gene are SGHRS and YFSETQ. The CDR3 nucleotides are TGCGCCAGCAGCTGGGCTGGCACAGATACGCAGTATTTT. Encoded protein: CASSWAGTDTQYF.

In this sample, this clone turned up a few times. The gene calls are TRBV7-2 and TRBJ2-5, with 9 bases that match TRBD1. This CDR3 is built from 14 residues. V lost 8 bases, J lost 5 bases, and 9 bases stayed unmatched. Germline V gene data show CDR1 as SGHTA and CDR2 as FQGNSA. The CDR3 protein is CASGPTGGRETQYF. Here the CDR3 DNA reads TGTGCCAGCGGTCCAACAGGGGGCCGGGAGACCCAGTACTTC.

The chain is built from TRBV4-3 and TRBJ2-1, with 16 bases lining up with TRBD2. The V gene end was trimmed by 4 bases and the J gene end by 0 bases; junction bases not matched to a gene: 6. CDR3 length equals 19 residues. The germline gives CDR1 LGHNA, CDR2 YSLEER. CDR3 in DNA: TGCGCCAGCAGCCTTGGGGGACTAGCGGGAGGGAGCTCCTACAATGAGCAGTTCTTC. Amino acid sequence: CASSLGGLAGGSSYNEQFF.

V gene TRBV5-1 combines with J gene TRBJ2-3; weak D call: TRBD1 (5 bases). This CDR3 is 14 amino acids long. Germline-derived CDR1 and CDR2 are SGHRS and YFSETQ. V lost 0 bases and J lost 4, with 9 bases in between. This CDR3 is CASSLVRVPDTQYF. CDR3 nucleotides: TGCGCCAGCAGCTTGGTCAGGGTCCCAGATACGCAGTATTTT.

There are a few counts of this clone. V is TRBV18 and J is TRBJ2-7; TRBD2 aligns across 7 bases. V lost 6 bases, J lost 3 bases, and 5 bases stayed unmatched. Germline assignment: CDR1 KGHSH and CDR2 LQKENI. CDR3 length: 13 amino acids. The chain's CDR3 is CASSPTGGYEQYF. The CDR3 DNA reads as TGTGCCAGCTCCCCTACGGGGGGCTACGAGCAGTACTTC.

Only a few counts were recorded for this clone. The chain recombines TRBV2 with TRBJ2-7; 10 bases are shared with TRBD2. Germline lookup yields CDR1 SNHLY and CDR2 FYNNEI. Germline trimming cut 5 bases from V and 7 bases from J; bases unmatched to any gene: 8. The CDR3 totals 14 residues. CDR3 sequence reads: CASSPTSGTMEQYF. CDR3 sequence (DNA): TGTGCCAGCAGTCCTACTAGCGGGACCATGGAGCAGTACTTC. Supplemented by reference TRBV2 and TRBJ2-7, the full variable domain reads EPEVTQTPSHQVTQMGQEVILRCVPISNHLYFYWYRQILGQKVEFLVSFYNNEISEKSEIFDDQFSVERPDGSNFTLKIRSTKLEDSAMYFCASSPTSGTMEQYFGPGTRLTVT.

The rearrangement uses TRBV19 and TRBJ2-7; 9 nucleotides agree with TRBD1. After removal of 6 bases from V and 3 bases from J, the junction contained 6 bases not matched to a gene. The germline gives CDR1 LNHDA, CDR2 SQIVND (reference sequence). The CDR3 covers 14 residues. CDR3 region: CASRRGTGLYEQYF. CDR3 nucleotides: TGTGCCAGTAGACGAGGGACAGGGCTCTACGAGCAGTACTTC. Drawing the rest from reference TRBV19 and TRBJ2-7, the complete variable domain is DGGITQSPKYLFRKEGQNVTLSCEQNLNHDAMYWYRQDPGQGLRLIYYSQIVNDFQKGDIAEGYSVSREKKESFPLTVTSAQKNPTAFYLCASRRGTGLYEQYFGPGTRLTVT.

This clone was counted only a few times. CDR3 loop: CASRRLAGAYEQYF. The CDR3 nucleotides are TGTGCCAGCAGGAGACTAGCGGGAGCGTACGAGCAGTACTTC. The chain uses TRBV2 and TRBJ2-7; 12 bases fit TRBD2. The germline V gene has CDR1 SNHLY and CDR2 FYNNEI. The CDR3 contains 14 residues. V lost 6 bases, J lost 4 bases, and 4 bases stayed unmatched.

This clone occurred a few times. The chain joins TRBV2 to TRBJ1-2, with D uncertain. The CDR3 spans 14 residues. The germline V and J ends were trimmed by 3 bases and 0 bases, with 8 bases remaining between them. CDR1 is SNHLY, CDR2 FYNNEI, per germline. Written as DNA, the CDR3 is TGTGCCAGCAGTGAGGGCAGAGCTAACTATGGCTACACCTTC. The encoded protein is CASSEGRANYGYTF.

The chain uses TRBV7-2 and TRBJ2-1; a weak D match, TRBD1 (5 bases). This CDR3 is 12 amino acids long. Trimming took 2 bases from V and 8 from J, leaving 7 bases between them. Germline CDR1 reads SGHTA; CDR2 reads FQGNSA. The CDR3 nucleotides are TGTGCCAGCAGCTTATGGGGCCATGAGCAGTTCTTC. It encodes CASSLWGHEQFF.

V gene TRBV11-1 combines with J gene TRBJ2-1, with D possibly matching TRBD2 (6 bases). Between the trimmed V and J ends, which lost 1 base and 4 bases, there was a span of 14 bases. CDR1 and CDR2 from the germline V gene are SGHAT and FQDESV (reference sequence). The CDR3 runs to 16 residues. The DNA of the CDR3 is TGTGCCAGCAGCTTAGATCGGCTAGCGTCTTACAATGAGCAGTTCTTC. As protein: CASSLDRLASYNEQFF.

As regards this clone: At one end the junction does not follow the germline gene, possibly because of a read error. The CDR3 protein is CASSLVGGPRSTDTQYF. The CDR3 DNA sequence: TGTGCCAGCAGTTTAGTGGGAGGGCCCAGGAGCACAGATACGCAGTATTTT. The V call is TRBV7-2, the J call TRBJ2-3, with 7 bases identical to TRBD2. The germline V gene has CDR1 SGHTA and CDR2 FQGNSA. The CDR3 is made up of 17 amino acids.

A few counts support this clone. This chain connects TRBV28 to TRBJ2-1; 7 nucleotides agree with TRBD2. V trimming: 6 bases; J trimming: 6 bases; junction bases outside the gene matches: 8. This CDR3 region has 14 residues. Per germline, CDR1 MDHEN and CDR2 SYDVKM. CDR3 DNA sequence: TGTGCCAGCAGCATTGGCGGGAGAGGCAATGAGCAGTTCTTC. It yields the protein CASSIGGRGNEQFF.

The chain combines TRBV7-8 with TRBJ1-1; possible D gene TRBD1, 5 bases. Trimming cost V 2 bases and J 5 bases, with 6 bases left between them. The CDR3 has 12 amino acids. CDR1 SGHVS and CDR2 FQNEAQ come from the germline V gene. CDR3 coding DNA: TGTGCCAGCAGCTTACGGGGGACTGAAGCTTTCTTT. The encoded protein is CASSLRGTEAFF. Looking up the rest from reference TRBV7-8 and TRBJ1-1 gives the full variable domain: GAGVSQSPRYKVAKRGQDVALRCDPISGHVSLFWYQQALGQGPEFLTYFQNEAQLDKSGLPSDRFFAERPEGSVSTLKIQRTQQEDSAVYLCASSLRGTEAFFGQGTRLTVV.

This clone was seen just once. The chain recombines TRBV5-6 with TRBJ1-2; D is uncertain. CDR1 SGHDT and CDR2 YYEEEE come from the germline V gene. This CDR3 contains 14 residues. The V gene lost 6 bases and the J gene lost 2 bases, with 14 bases spanning the gap. CDR3 sequence reads: CASNLYGGNYGYTF. CDR3 DNA: TGTGCCAGCAACCTCTACGGAGGAAACTATGGCTACACCTTC. Full variable domain (missing parts from reference TRBV5-6 and TRBJ1-2): DAGVTQSPTHLIKTRGQQVTLRCSPKSGHDTVSWYQQALGQGPQFIFQYYEEEERQRGNFPDRFSGHQFPNYSSELNVNALLLGDSALYLCASNLYGGNYGYTFGSGTRLTVV.

This clone has just a few counts. The gene calls are TRBV25-1 and TRBJ2-3; TRBD2 might be the D (7 bases). The CDR3 covers 15 residues. Germline V gene data show CDR1 as MGHDK and CDR2 as SYGVNS. The germline V and J ends were trimmed by 3 bases and 7 bases, with 17 bases remaining between them. For the CDR3, the DNA is TGTGCCAGCAGTGACCCGGGGGGCGGGACGTATACGCAGTATTTT. It yields the protein CASSDPGGGTYTQYF.

The chain recombines TRBV6-5 with TRBJ2-7, with D perhaps matching TRBD1 (6 bases). Trimming cost V 0 bases and J 7 bases, with 10 bases left between them. Germline CDR1 MNHEY, CDR2 SVGAGI. The length of the CDR3 is 13 residues. For the CDR3, the DNA is TGTGCCAGCAGTTACTCGTGGGGGCGGGAGCAGTACTTC. This translates into CASSYSWGREQYF.

This chain connects TRBV28 to TRBJ2-7, with a tentative D call TRBD2 (6 bases). Germline V gene sequence: CDR1 MDHEN, CDR2 SYDVKM. The length of the CDR3 is 14 residues. V was clipped by 6 bases and J by 2 bases, with 14 bases between them. The CDR3, as DNA: TGTGCCAGCAGGGTCGGCGGGGTAACCTACGAGCAGTACTTC. Protein: CASRVGGVTYEQYF. Complete variable domain (other parts from reference TRBV28 and TRBJ2-7): DVKVTQSSRYLVKRTGEKVFLECVQDMDHENMFWYRQDPGLGLRLIYFSYDVKMKEKGDIPEGYSVSREKKERFSLILESASTNQTSMYLCASRVGGVTYEQYFGPGTRLTVT.

This clone was found a few times. V usage is TRBV6-1 and J usage is TRBJ2-2; 8 nucleotides align to TRBD2. The germline gives CDR1 MNHNS, CDR2 SASEGT. The length of the CDR3 is 15 residues. Trimming took 7 bases from V and 4 from J; bases not matched to a gene: 8. CDR3 in amino acids: CASITGGAGTGELFF. CDR3 nucleotide sequence: TGTGCCAGCATCACGGGAGGGGCGGGCACCGGGGAGCTGTTTTTT.

The chain joins TRBV7-2 to TRBJ1-4; maybe TRBD1 (5 bases). Trimming removed 3 bases from V and 0 bases from J, with 17 bases in between. The CDR3 totals 18 residues. The V gene's germline CDR1 is SGHTA and CDR2 FQGNSA. DNA for the CDR3: TGTGCCAGCAGCTTCCCTCGGGGGGGACTAACAACTAATGAAAAACTGTTTTTT. Translated: CASSFPRGGLTTNEKLFF.

The V gene is TRBV27, the J gene TRBJ1-2; TRBD1 matches 8 bases. This CDR3 comprises 13 residues. Per germline, CDR1 MNHEY and CDR2 SMNVEV (reference sequence). The junction had 3 bases not matched to a gene; V was cut back by 6 bases and J by 3 bases. Written as DNA, the CDR3 is TGTGCCAGCAGCCGGGACAGGTACTATGGCTACACCTTC. Translating gives CASSRDRYYGYTF.

This chain links TRBV4-3 with TRBJ2-2, with a tentative D call TRBD1 (5 bases). This CDR3 comprises 15 residues. Germline loops: CDR1 LGHNA, CDR2 YSLEER. Trimming took 0 bases from V and 5 from J, leaving 10 bases between them. The CDR3 spells CASSQEGAGTGELFF. The CDR3 nucleotides read TGCGCCAGCAGCCAAGAAGGGGCAGGGACCGGGGAGCTGTTTTTT.

The chain is built from TRBV6-6 and TRBJ1-2; D not resolved. The length of the CDR3 is 14 residues. Deletions cut 4 bases from V and 1 base from J, with 10 bases between. The V gene's germline CDR1 is MNHNY and CDR2 SVGAGI (reference sequence). The CDR3 here is CASSLTRNNYGYTF. DNA of the CDR3: TGTGCCAGCAGTTTAACGAGGAATAACTATGGCTACACCTTC.

This clone was counted only a few times. The chain joins TRBV7-3 to TRBJ2-1; 8 positions agree with TRBD2. CDR1 is SGHTA and CDR2 is FQGTGA in the germline V gene. CDR3 length: 16 amino acids. Trimming took 0 bases from V and 8 from J; bases not matched to a gene: 9. The CDR3 spells CASSLTASGSADEQFF. The CDR3 coding sequence is TGTGCCAGCAGCTTAACGGCCAGCGGGAGTGCGGATGAGCAGTTCTTC.